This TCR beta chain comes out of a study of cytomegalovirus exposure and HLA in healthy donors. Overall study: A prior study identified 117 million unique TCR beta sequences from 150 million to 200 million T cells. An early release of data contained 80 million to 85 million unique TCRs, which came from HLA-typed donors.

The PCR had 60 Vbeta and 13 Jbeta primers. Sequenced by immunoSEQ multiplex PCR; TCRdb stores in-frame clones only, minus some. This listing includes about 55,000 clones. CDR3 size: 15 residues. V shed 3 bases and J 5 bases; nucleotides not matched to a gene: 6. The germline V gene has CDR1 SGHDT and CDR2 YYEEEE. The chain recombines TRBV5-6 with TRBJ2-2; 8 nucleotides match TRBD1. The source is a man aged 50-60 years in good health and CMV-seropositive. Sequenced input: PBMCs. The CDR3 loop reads CASSSGTGRTGELFF. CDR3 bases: TGTGCCAGCAGCTCCGGGACAGGCAGAACCGGGGAGCTGTTTTTT.